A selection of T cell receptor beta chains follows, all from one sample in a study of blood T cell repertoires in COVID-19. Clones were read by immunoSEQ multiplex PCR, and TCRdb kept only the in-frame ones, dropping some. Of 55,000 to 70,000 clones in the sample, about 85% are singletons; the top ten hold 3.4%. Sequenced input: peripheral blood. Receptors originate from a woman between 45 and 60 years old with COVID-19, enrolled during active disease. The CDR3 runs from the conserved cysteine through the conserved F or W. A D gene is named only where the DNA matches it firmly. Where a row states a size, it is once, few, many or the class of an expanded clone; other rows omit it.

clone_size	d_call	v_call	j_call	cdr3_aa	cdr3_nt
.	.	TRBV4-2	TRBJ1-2	CASSQEPGPYNYGYTF	TGTGCCAGCAGCCAAGAACCAGGGCCTTATAACTATGGCTACACCTTC
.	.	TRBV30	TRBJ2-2	CAWSGDQPHGGNTGELFF	TGTGCCTGGAGTGGGGACCAACCGCACGGGGGTAACACCGGGGAGCTGTTTTTT
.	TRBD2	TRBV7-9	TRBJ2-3	CASSFRDYTDTQYF	TGTGCCAGCAGCTTCCGGGACTACACAGATACGCAGTATTTT
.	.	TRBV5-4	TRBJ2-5	CASSPIARETQYF	TGTGCCAGCAGCCCCATAGCCCGGGAGACCCAGTACTTC
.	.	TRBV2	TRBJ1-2	CASSPIQFTYGYTF	TGTGCCAGCAGCCCTATACAGTTCACCTATGGCTACACCTTC
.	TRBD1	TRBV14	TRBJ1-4	CASSQEDRWSNEKLFF	TGTGCCAGCAGCCAAGAGGACAGGTGGTCTAATGAAAAACTGTTTTTT
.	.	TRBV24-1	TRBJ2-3	CATSDFKRSTDTQYF	TGTGCCACCAGTGATTTTAAGCGGAGCACAGATACGCAGTATTTT
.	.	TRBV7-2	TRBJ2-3	CASSFSALGDTQYF	TGTGCCAGCAGCTTTTCGGCTCTAGGAGATACGCAGTATTTT
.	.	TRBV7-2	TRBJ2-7	CASSLAGTWEQYF	TGTGCCAGCAGCTTAGCGGGGACATGGGAGCAGTACTTC
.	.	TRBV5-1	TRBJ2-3	CARGAGGGTDTQYF	TGCGCCCGCGGGGCAGGGGGTGGCACAGATACGCAGTATTTT
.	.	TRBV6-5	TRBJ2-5	CAIRGGETQYF	TGTGCCATCAGGGGAGGGGAGACCCAGTACTTC
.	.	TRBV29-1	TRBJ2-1	CSVELAGSSYNEQFF	TGCAGCGTTGAATTGGCGGGAAGCTCCTACAATGAGCAGTTCTTC
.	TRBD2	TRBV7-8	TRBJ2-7	CASSAGLAGAYEQYF	TGTGCCAGCAGCGCGGGACTAGCGGGGGCCTACGAGCAGTACTTC
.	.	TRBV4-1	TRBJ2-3	CASSQEIRSGAINTQYF	TGCGCCAGCAGCCAAGAGATCCGGTCGGGAGCTATCAATACGCAGTATTTT
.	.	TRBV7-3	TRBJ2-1	CASSLSLGVNNEQFF	TGTGCCAGCAGCTTAAGCTTGGGAGTGAACAATGAGCAGTTCTTC
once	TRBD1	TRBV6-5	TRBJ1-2	CASSRYRGDYGYTF	TGTGCCAGCAGTCGCTACAGGGGCGACTATGGCTACACCTTC
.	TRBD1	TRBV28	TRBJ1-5	CASSLTGVGQPQHF	TGTGCCAGCAGTCTGACAGGGGTTGGTCAGCCCCAGCATTTT
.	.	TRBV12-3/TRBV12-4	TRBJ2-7	CASSRTYTYEQYF	TGTGCCAGCAGCCGTACATATACCTACGAGCAGTACTTC
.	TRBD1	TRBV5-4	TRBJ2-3	CASSSDPDRVGDTQYF	TGTGCCAGCAGCTCAGACCCGGACAGGGTAGGAGATACGCAGTATTTT
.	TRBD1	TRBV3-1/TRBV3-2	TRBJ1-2	CASSLNRGANYGYTF	TGTGCCAGCAGCCTAAACAGGGGAGCTAACTATGGCTACACCTTC
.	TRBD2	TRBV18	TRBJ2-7	CASSPTELAGGAYEQYF	TGTGCCAGCTCTCCTACGGAACTAGCGGGAGGAGCCTACGAGCAGTACTTC
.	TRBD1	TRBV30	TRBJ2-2	CAWHRQGVGRGELFF	TGTGCCTGGCATCGACAGGGGGTTGGTCGCGGGGAGCTGTTTTTT
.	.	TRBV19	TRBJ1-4	CASSTQGVREKLFF	TGTGCCAGTAGTACACAGGGAGTCAGAGAAAAACTGTTTTTT
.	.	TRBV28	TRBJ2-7	CASLGPYEQYF	TGTGCCAGCTTGGGGCCCTACGAGCAGTACTTC